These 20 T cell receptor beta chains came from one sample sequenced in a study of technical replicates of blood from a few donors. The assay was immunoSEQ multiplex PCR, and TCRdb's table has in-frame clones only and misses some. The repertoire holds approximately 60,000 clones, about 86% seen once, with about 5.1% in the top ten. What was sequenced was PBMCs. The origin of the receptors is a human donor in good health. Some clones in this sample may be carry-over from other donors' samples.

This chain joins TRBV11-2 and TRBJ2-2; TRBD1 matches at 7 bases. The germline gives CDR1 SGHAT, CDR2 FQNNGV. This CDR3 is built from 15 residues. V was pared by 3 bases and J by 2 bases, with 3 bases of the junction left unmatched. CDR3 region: CASSLDRTNTGELFF. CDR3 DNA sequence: TGTGCCAGCAGCTTGGACAGGACCAACACCGGGGAGCTGTTTTTT.

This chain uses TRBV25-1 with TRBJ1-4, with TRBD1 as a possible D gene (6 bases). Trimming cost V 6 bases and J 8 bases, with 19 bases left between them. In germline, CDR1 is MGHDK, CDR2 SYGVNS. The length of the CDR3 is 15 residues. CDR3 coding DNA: TGTGCCAGCAGCACAACCCAGGGGCGCCGGGAAAAACTGTTTTTT. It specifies CASSTTQGRREKLFF.

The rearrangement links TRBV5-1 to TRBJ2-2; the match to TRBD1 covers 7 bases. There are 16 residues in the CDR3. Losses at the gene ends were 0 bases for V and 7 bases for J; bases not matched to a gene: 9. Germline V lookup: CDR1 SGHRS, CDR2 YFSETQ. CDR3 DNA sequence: TGCGCCAGCAGCTTGGCCGCGACCCCAGGGGGCGGGGAGCTGTTTTTT. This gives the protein CASSLAATPGGGELFF.

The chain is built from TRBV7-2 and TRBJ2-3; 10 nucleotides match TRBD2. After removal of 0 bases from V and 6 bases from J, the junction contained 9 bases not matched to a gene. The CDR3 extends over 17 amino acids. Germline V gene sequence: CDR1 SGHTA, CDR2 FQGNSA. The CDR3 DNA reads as TGTGCCAGCAGCTTAGCGTCGTCTAGCGGGAGCCGGGATACGCAGTATTTT. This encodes CASSLASSSGSRDTQYF.

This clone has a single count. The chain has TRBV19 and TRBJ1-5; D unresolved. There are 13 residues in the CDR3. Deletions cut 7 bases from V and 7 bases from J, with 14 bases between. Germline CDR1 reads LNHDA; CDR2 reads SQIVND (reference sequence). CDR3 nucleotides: TGTGCCAGTACCCTGGAGGGAGTCCAGCCCCAGCATTTT. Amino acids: CASTLEGVQPQHF.

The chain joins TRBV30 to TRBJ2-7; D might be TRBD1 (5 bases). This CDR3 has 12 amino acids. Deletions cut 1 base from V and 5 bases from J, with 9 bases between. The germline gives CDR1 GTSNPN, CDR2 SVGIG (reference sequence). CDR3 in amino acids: CAWSAGKHEQYF. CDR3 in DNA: TGTGCCTGGAGTGCAGGGAAGCACGAGCAGTACTTC.

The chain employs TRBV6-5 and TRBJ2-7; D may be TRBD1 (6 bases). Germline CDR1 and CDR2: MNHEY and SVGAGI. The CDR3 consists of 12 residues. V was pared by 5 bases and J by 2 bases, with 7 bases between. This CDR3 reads CASSQGTYEQYF. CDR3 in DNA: TGTGCCAGCAGTCAGGGGACCTACGAGCAGTACTTC.

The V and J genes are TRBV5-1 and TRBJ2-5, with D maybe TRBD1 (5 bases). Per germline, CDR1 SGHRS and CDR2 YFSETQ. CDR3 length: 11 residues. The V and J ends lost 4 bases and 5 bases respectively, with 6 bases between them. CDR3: CASSRGETQYF. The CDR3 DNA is TGCGCCAGCAGCAGGGGTGAGACCCAGTACTTC.

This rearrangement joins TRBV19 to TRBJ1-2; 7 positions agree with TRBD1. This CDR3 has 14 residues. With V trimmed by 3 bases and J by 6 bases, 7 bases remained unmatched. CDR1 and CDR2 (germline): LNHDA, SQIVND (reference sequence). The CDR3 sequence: CASSILQGFDGYTF. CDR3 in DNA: TGTGCCAGTAGTATCCTACAGGGGTTTGATGGCTACACCTTC. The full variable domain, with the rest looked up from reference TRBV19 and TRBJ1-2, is DGGITQSPKYLFRKEGQNVTLSCEQNLNHDAMYWYRQDPGQGLRLIYYSQIVNDFQKGDIAEGYSVSREKKESFPLTVTSAQKNPTAFYLCASSILQGFDGYTFGSGTRLTVV.

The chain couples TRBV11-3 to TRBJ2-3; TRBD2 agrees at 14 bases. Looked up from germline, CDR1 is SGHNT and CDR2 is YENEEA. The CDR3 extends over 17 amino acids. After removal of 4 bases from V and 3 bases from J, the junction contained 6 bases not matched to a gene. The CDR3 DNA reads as TGTGCCAGCAGCTCCGGGACTAGCGGGAGAGGGACAGATACGCAGTATTTT. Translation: CASSSGTSGRGTDTQYF.

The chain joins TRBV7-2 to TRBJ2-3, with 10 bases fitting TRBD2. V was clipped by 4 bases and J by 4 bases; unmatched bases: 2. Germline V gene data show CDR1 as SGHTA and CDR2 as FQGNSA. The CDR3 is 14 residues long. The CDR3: CASSYTSGADTQYF. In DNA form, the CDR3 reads TGTGCCAGCAGCTATACTAGCGGGGCAGATACGCAGTATTTT.

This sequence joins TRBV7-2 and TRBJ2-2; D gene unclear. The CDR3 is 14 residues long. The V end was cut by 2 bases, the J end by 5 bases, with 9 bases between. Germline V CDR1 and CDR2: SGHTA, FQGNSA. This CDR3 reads CASSLQFRTGELFF. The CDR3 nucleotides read TGTGCCAGCAGCTTACAGTTCAGGACCGGGGAGCTGTTTTTT.

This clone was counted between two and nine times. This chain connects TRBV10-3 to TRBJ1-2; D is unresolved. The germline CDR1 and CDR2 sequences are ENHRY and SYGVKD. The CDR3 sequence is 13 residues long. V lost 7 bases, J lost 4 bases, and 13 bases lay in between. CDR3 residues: CAIMQEFFYGYTF. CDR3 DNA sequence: TGTGCCATCATGCAGGAATTTTTCTATGGCTACACCTTC.

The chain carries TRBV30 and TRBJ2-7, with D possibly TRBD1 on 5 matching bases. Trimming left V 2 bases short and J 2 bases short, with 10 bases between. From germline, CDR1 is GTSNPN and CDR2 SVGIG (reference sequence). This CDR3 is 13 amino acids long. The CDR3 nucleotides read TGTGCCTGGAGTCCTGACAGCGCCTACGAGCAGTACTTC. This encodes CAWSPDSAYEQYF.

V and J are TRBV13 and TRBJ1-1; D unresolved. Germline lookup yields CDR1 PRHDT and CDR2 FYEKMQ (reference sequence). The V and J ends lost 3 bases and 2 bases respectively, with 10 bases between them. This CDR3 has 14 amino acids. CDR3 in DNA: TGTGCCAGCAGCTTGGCCGGGGAAAACACTGAAGCTTTCTTT. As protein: CASSLAGENTEAFF.

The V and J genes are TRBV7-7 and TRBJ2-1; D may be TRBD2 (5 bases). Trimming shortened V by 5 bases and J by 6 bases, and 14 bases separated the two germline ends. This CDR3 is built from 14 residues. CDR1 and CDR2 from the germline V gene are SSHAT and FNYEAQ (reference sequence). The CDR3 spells CASSPEPSGNEQFF. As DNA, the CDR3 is TGTGCCAGCAGCCCCGAGCCGAGCGGCAATGAGCAGTTCTTC.

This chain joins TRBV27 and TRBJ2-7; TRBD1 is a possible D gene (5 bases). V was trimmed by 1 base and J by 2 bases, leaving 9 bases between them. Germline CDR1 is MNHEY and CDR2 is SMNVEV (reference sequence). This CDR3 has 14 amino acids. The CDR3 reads CASSLWGRPYEQYF. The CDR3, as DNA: TGTGCCAGCAGTTTATGGGGCAGACCCTACGAGCAGTACTTC.

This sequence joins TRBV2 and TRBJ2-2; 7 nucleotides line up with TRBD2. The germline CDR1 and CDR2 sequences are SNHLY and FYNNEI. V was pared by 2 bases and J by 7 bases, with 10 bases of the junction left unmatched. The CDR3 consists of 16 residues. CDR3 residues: CASSESRRSGNGELFF. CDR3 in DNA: TGTGCCAGCAGTGAATCCCGAAGAAGCGGGAACGGGGAGCTGTTTTTT.

CDR3 amino acids: CASRAGTGMYEQYF. The CDR3 nucleotides are TGCGCCAGCAGAGCCGGGACAGGGATGTACGAGCAGTACTTC. The V call is TRBV23-1, the J call TRBJ2-7; 9 bases are shared with TRBD1. TRBV23-1 is treated as an ORF (open reading frame) with a function not yet certain. Trimming took 6 bases from V and 4 from J; bases not matched to a gene: 7. The CDR3 extends over 14 amino acids.

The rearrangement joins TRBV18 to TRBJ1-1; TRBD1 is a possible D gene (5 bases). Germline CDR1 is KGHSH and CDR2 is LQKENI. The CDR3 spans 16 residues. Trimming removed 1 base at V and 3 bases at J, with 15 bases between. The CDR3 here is CASSPRLAGRDTEAFF. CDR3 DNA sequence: TGTGCCAGCTCACCACGGCTAGCAGGGAGGGACACTGAAGCTTTCTTT.